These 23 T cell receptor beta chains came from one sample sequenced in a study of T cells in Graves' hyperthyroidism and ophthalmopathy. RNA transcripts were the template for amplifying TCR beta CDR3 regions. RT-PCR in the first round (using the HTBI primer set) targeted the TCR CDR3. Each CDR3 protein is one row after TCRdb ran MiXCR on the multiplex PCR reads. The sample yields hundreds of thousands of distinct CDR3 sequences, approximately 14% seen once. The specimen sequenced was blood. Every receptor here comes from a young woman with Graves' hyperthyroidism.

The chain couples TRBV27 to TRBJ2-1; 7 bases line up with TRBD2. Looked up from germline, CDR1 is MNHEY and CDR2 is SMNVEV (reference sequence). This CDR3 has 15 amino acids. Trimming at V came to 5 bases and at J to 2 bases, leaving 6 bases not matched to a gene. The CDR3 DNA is TGTGCCAGCAGTATCGGGACTAATACCTACAATGAGCAGTTCTTC. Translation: CASSIGTNTYNEQFF.

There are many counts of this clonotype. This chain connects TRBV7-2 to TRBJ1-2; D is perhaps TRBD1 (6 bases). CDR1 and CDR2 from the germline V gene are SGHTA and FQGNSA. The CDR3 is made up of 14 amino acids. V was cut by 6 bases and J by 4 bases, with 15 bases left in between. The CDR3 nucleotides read TGTGCCAGCAGTCAAGGGTACAGGGCCTATGGCTACACCTTC. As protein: CASSQGYRAYGYTF.

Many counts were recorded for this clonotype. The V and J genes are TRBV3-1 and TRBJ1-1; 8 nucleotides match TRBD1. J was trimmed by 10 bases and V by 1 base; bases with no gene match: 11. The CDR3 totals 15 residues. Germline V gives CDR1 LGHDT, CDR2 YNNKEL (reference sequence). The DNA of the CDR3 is TGTGCCAGCAGCCAAGGGACAGGGTCAGGGGCGGGAGCTTTCTTT. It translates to CASSQGTGSGAGAFF. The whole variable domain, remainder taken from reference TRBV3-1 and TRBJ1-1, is DTAVSQTPKYLVTQMGNDKSIKCEQNLGHDTMYWYKQDSKKFLKIMFSYNNKELIINETVPNRFSPKSPDKAHLNLHINSLELGDSAVYFCASSQGTGSGAGAFFGQGTRLTVV.

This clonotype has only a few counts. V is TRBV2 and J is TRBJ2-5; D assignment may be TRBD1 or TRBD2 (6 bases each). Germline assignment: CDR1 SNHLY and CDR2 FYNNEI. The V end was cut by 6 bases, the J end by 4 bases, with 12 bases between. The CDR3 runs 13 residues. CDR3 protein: CASRDGGRETQYF. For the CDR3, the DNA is TGTGCCAGCAGGGATGGGGGGCGAGAGACCCAGTACTTC.

Here the CDR3 reads CASSFEASYYNEQFF. The CDR3 DNA is TGTGCCAGTTCGTTTGAGGCCTCTTACTACAATGAGCAGTTCTTC. The gene calls are TRBV7-8 and TRBJ2-1, with D unclear. CDR3 length: 15 amino acids. CDR1 is SGHVS and CDR2 is FQNEAQ in the germline V gene. V lost 9 bases to trimming and J lost 3 bases, with 18 bases between them.

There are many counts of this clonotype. CDR3 coding DNA: TGTGCCTGGAGTCGAGGGGCGGGTGGTAGAGAGACCCAGTACTTC. It translates to CAWSRGAGGRETQYF. The gene calls are TRBV30 and TRBJ2-5, with D perhaps being TRBD1 or TRBD2 (5 bases each). Germline CDR1 is GTSNPN and CDR2 is SVGIG (reference sequence). V was trimmed by 2 bases and J by 4 bases, leaving 17 bases between them. The CDR3 sequence is 15 residues long.

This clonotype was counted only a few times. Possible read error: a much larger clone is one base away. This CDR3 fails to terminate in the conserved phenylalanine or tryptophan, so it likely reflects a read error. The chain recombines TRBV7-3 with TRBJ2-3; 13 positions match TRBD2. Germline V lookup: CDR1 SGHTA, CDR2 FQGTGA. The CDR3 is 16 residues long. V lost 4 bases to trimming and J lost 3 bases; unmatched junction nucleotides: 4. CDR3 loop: CASSSGLAGVTDTQYI. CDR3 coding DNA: TGTGCCAGCAGCTCAGGACTAGCGGGAGTTACAGATACGCAGTATATT.

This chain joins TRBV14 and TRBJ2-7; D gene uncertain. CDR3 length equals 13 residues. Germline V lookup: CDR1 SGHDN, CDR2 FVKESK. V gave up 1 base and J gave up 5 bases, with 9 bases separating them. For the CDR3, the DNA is TGTGCCAGCAGCCAAGTCTGGCCCCACGAGCAGTACTTC. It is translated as CASSQVWPHEQYF.

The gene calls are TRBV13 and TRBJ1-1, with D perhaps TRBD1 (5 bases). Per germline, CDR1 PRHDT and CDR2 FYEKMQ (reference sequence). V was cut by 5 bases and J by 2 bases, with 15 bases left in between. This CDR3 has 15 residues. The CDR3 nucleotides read TGTGCCAGCAGCCATCGGGAGCAGGGCAACACTGAAGCTTTCTTT. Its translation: CASSHREQGNTEAFF.

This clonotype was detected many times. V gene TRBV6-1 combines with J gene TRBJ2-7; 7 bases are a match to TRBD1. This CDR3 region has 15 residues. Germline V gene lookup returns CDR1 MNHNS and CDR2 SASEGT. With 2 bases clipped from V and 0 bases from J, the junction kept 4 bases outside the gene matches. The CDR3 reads CASSESGGTSYEQYF. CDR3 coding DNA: TGTGCCAGCAGTGAATCAGGGGGAACCTCCTACGAGCAGTACTTC.

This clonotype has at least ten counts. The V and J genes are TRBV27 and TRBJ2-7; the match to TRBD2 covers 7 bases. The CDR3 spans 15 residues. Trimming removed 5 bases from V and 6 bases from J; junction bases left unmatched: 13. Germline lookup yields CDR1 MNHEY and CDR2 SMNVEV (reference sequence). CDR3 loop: CASSPSLAAPREQYF. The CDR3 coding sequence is TGTGCCAGCAGTCCCTCCCTAGCGGCCCCTCGCGAGCAGTACTTC.

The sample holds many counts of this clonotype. The CDR3, as DNA: TGTGCCAGCAGCCCTCCGGGGAGGAGCTCCTACGAGCAGTACTTC. Encoded protein: CASSPPGRSSYEQYF. This chain links TRBV9 with TRBJ2-7; D might be TRBD2 (6 bases). V was trimmed by 4 bases and J by 0 bases, leaving 14 bases between them. Germline V CDR1 and CDR2: SGDLS, YYNGEE. The CDR3 length is 15 residues.

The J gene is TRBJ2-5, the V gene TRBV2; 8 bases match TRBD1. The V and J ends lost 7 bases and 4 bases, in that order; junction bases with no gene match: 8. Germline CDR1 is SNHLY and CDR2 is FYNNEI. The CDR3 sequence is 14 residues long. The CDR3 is CASTTRTGRETQYF. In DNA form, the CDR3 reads TGTGCCAGCACCACAAGGACAGGGAGAGAGACCCAGTACTTC. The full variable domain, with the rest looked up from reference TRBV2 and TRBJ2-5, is EPEVTQTPSHQVTQMGQEVILRCVPISNHLYFYWYRQILGQKVEFLVSFYNNEISEKSEIFDDQFSVERPDGSNFTLKIRSTKLEDSAMYFCASTTRTGRETQYFGPGTRLLVL.

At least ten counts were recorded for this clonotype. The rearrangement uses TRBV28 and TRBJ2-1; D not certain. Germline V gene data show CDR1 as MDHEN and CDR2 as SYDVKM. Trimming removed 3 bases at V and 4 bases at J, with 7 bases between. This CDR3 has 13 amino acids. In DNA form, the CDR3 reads TGTGCCAGCAGTTTCGAGCCGTACAATGAGCAGTTCTTC. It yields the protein CASSFEPYNEQFF.

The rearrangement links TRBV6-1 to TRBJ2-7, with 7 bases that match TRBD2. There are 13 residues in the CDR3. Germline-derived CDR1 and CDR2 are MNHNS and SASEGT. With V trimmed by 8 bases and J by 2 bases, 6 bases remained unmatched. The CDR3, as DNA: TGTGCCAGCTGGGCGGGGGTCACCTACGAGCAGTACTTC. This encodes CASWAGVTYEQYF.

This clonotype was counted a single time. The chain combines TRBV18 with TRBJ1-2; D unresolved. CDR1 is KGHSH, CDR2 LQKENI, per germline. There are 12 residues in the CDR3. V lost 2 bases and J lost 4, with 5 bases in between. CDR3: CASSPTAYGYTF. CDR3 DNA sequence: TGTGCCAGCTCACCAACGGCCTATGGCTACACCTTC.

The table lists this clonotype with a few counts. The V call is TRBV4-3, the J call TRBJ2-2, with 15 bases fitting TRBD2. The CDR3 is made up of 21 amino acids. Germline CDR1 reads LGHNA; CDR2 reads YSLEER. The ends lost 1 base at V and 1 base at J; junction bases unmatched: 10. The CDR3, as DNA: TGCGCCAGCAGCCAAGTCGCTAGGACTAGCGGGAGGGCCGGGAACACCGGGGAGCTGTTTTTT. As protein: CASSQVARTSGRAGNTGELFF.

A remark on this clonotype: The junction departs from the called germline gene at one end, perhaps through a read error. The CDR3: CASSSLDFSSTDAQYF. For the CDR3, the DNA is TGTGCCAGCAGTTCCCTGGACTTTTCTAGCACAGATGCGCAGTATTTT. The V call is TRBV7-3, the J call TRBJ2-3; tentative D call: TRBD2 (5 bases). CDR1 and CDR2 (germline): SGHTA, FQGTGA. The CDR3 extends over 16 amino acids.

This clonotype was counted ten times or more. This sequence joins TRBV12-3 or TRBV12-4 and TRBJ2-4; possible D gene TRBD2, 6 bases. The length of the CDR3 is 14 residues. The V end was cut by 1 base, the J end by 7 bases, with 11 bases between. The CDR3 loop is CASSLGRGMNIQYF. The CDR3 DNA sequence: TGTGCCAGCAGTTTAGGGAGGGGTATGAACATTCAGTACTTC.

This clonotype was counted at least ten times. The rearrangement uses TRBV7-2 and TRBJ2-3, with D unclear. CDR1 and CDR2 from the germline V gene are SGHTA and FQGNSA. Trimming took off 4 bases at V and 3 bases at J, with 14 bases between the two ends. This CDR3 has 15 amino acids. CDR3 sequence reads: CASSSTRILTDTQYF. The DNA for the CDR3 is TGTGCCAGCAGCTCGACACGGATTCTTACAGATACGCAGTATTTT.

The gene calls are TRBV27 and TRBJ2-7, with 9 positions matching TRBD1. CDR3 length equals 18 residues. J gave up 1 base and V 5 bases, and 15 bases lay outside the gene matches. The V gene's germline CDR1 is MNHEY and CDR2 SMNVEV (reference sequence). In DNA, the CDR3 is TGTGCCAGCAGTCTGACCCACCGGGACAGGGTGAGGTCCTACGAGCAGTACTTC. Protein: CASSLTHRDRVRSYEQYF.

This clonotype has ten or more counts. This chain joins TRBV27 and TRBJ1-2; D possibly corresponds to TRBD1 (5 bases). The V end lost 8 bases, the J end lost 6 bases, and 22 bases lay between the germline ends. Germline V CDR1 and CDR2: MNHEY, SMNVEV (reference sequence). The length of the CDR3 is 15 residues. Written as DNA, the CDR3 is TGTGCCAGCCGGGAAAAGGACCGACGGGGGGATGGCTACACCTTC. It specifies CASREKDRRGDGYTF.

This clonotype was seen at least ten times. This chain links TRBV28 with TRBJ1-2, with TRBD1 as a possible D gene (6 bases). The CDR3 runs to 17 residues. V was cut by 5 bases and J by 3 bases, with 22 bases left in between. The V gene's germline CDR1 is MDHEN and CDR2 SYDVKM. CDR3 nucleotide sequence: TGTGCCAGCAGTCCCACCCCCCGACAGGTTTTCGACTATGGCTACACCTTC. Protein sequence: CASSPTPRQVFDYGYTF.